This T cell receptor (beta chain) was observed in a study of somatic mutations in cytotoxic T cells in rheumatoid arthritis. The overall study: Right after diagnosis, and before any treatment had started, patient peripheral blood (about 29 ml EDTA) was drawn.

Profiling relied on immunoSEQ multiplex PCR, and the TCRdb table lists in-frame clones only, not all of them. The repertoire consists of more than 9,000 clones, with about 90% occurring once and the leading ten covering approximately 15%. A note on this clone: Its antigen is currently unknown.

Study-level findings and limits: Rheumatoid arthritis patients and age-matched healthy controls showed no significant difference in CD8+ T-cell clonality.

V shed 0 bases, J shed 5 bases, and the junction held 0 bases outside the gene matches. Looked up from germline, CDR1 is MRHNA and CDR2 is SNTAGT. This CDR3 region has 15 residues. This receptor was obtained from a woman younger than 35 with rheumatoid arthritis. The sample taken for sequencing was CD8+ T cells sorted from blood. J is TRBJ2-7 and V is TRBV6-4, with 14 nucleotides matching TRBD2. The CDR3 sequence: CASSDSTSGGDEQYF. CDR3 bases: TGTGCCAGCAGTGACTCGACTAGCGGGGGGGACGAGCAGTACTTC.